These T cell receptor beta chains were read from a single sample in a study of blood T cell repertoires in COVID-19. TCRdb's copy holds only in-frame clones and misses some; the assay was immunoSEQ multiplex PCR. The profile shows some 96,000 clones, about nine tenths of them singletons. Sequencing input: peripheral blood. Source of these receptors: a man in his fifties or sixties with active COVID-19. Both conserved end residues are part of each CDR3. Fields, in order: J gene, V gene, clone size, D gene, CDR3 protein, CDR3 DNA. A D gene is named only where the DNA matches it firmly. Some rows mark clone size as missing; the rest say once, few, many or name a class of expanded clone.

>TRBJ1-2|TRBV21-1|.|.
CASSKQGFYGYTF
TGTGCCAGCAGCAAACAGGGTTTCTATGGCTACACCTTC
>TRBJ2-7|TRBV6-5|once|TRBD1
CASSYRGRGEQYF
TGTGCCAGCAGTTATAGGGGGCGCGGGGAGCAGTACTTC
>TRBJ2-5|TRBV3-1/TRBV3-2|.|.
CASSRTGSETQYF
TGTGCCAGCAGCCGGACGGGGTCGGAGACCCAGTACTTC
>TRBJ2-2|TRBV29-1|.|.
CSVNWGRNTGELFF
TGCAGCGTGAATTGGGGGCGAAACACCGGGGAGCTGTTTTTT
>TRBJ1-4|TRBV5-5|.|TRBD1
CASSLGAGGTNEKLFF
TGTGCCAGCAGCTTGGGGGCAGGGGGAACTAATGAAAAACTGTTTTTT
>TRBJ1-5|TRBV6-5|.|TRBD1
CASSPGQGRQPQHF
TGTGCCAGCAGTCCCGGACAGGGTAGACAGCCCCAGCATTTT
>TRBJ1-1|TRBV4-2|once|.
CASSQEGHSWGGTEAFF
TGTGCCAGCAGCCAAGAGGGGCACAGCTGGGGCGGCACTGAAGCTTTCTTT
>TRBJ2-5|TRBV13|.|TRBD2
CASSLAGSGRETQYF
TGTGCCAGCAGCTTAGCAGGTAGCGGGCGGGAGACCCAGTACTTC
>TRBJ2-5|TRBV14|.|.
CASSQDWAGETQYF
TGTGCCAGCAGCCAAGATTGGGCAGGAGAGACCCAGTACTTC
>TRBJ2-1|TRBV10-2|.|.
CASQYNEQFF
TGCGCCAGCCAATACAATGAGCAGTTCTTC
>TRBJ1-2|TRBV5-1|.|.
CASSPTASQQGYTF
TGCGCCAGCAGCCCCACGGCATCGCAACAGGGCTACACCTTC
>TRBJ1-1|TRBV27|.|TRBD1
CASSSFRGIGTEAFF
TGTGCCAGCAGTTCTTTCAGGGGGATAGGGACTGAAGCTTTCTTT
>TRBJ1-5|TRBV3-1/TRBV3-2|.|.
CASSQASYQPQHF
TGTGCCAGCAGCCAGGCCTCCTATCAGCCCCAGCATTTT
>TRBJ2-5|TRBV3-1/TRBV3-2|.|.
CASSQAQNRVRETQYF
TGTGCCAGCAGCCAAGCCCAAAATCGCGTCAGGGAGACCCAGTACTTC
>TRBJ1-1|TRBV19|.|.
CASRLEMNTEAFF
TGTGCCAGTAGACTAGAGATGAACACTGAAGCTTTCTTT
>TRBJ2-3|TRBV12-5|once|.
CASGLVLDTQYF
TGTGCTAGTGGTTTGGTACTGGATACGCAGTATTTT
>TRBJ1-2|TRBV24-1|.|.
CATSDSGYGYTF
TGTGCCACCAGTGATTCGGGCTATGGCTACACCTTC
>TRBJ2-5|TRBV12-3/TRBV12-4|.|.
CASRSDTQETQYF
TGTGCCAGCAGATCGGACACCCAAGAGACCCAGTACTTC
>TRBJ2-2|TRBV9|.|TRBD2
CASSDRAGAGTGELFF
TGTGCCAGCAGCGACCGGGCGGGAGCGGGGACCGGGGAGCTGTTTTTT
>TRBJ2-3|TRBV2|.|TRBD2
CASSGASGGAKDTQYF
TGTGCCAGCAGTGGGGCTAGCGGGGGGGCCAAAGATACGCAGTATTTT
>TRBJ1-1|TRBV19|.|.
CASRGGRMNTEAFF
TGTGCCAGCCGGGGGGGGCGGATGAACACTGAAGCTTTCTTT
>TRBJ2-1|TRBV9|once|TRBD2
CASSGAESLRAGLYNEQFF
TGTGCCAGCAGCGGTGCCGAGAGCCTTAGAGCGGGACTCTACAATGAGCAGTTCTTC
>TRBJ2-1|TRBV3-1/TRBV3-2|.|.
CASSRLGAGTYNEQFF
TGTGCCAGCAGCCGACTGGGAGCGGGTACCTACAATGAGCAGTTCTTC
>TRBJ2-1|TRBV7-9|.|.
CASNHWGGTDSYNEQFF
TGTGCCAGCAACCATTGGGGCGGGACAGATTCCTACAATGAGCAGTTCTTC
>TRBJ2-2|TRBV7-2|.|.
CASSLAGLQTGELFF
TGTGCCAGCAGCTTAGCAGGACTTCAAACCGGGGAGCTGTTTTTT
>TRBJ2-1|TRBV11-3|.|.
CASSLVGGRDYNEQFF
TGTGCCAGCAGCTTAGTAGGGGGGAGGGATTACAATGAGCAGTTCTTC
>TRBJ1-2|TRBV7-9|.|TRBD1
CASSFTGVGYGYTF
TGTGCCAGCAGTTTTACAGGGGTTGGCTATGGCTACACCTTC
>TRBJ2-5|TRBV11-3|.|TRBD1
CASSPRQGETQYF
TGTGCCAGCAGCCCCCGACAGGGAGAGACCCAGTACTTC
>TRBJ2-4|TRBV18|.|.
CASSPPGRRAKNIQYF
TGTGCCAGCTCACCACCGGGGCGACGAGCCAAAAACATTCAGTACTTC
>TRBJ2-2|TRBV6-2/TRBV6-3|.|.
CASSYSIIQGPGELFF
TGTGCCAGCAGTTACTCGATTATACAGGGACCCGGGGAGCTGTTTTTT
>TRBJ2-7|TRBV3-1/TRBV3-2|.|.
CASSHRTAEGQYF
TGTGCCAGCAGTCATAGGACGGCCGAGGGGCAGTACTTC
>TRBJ1-2|TRBV5-1|.|TRBD1
CASSLQGAAYGYTF
TGCGCCAGCAGCTTGCAGGGGGCGGCCTATGGCTACACCTTC
>TRBJ1-6|TRBV19|.|TRBD1
CASSSPGTGNNSPLHF
TGTGCCAGTAGTTCCCCCGGGACAGGGAATAATTCACCCCTCCACTTT
>TRBJ1-2|TRBV6-1|.|TRBD1
CASSDEGQGVVYGYTF
TGTGCCAGCAGTGACGAGGGACAGGGGGTTGTATATGGCTACACCTTC
>TRBJ2-1|TRBV3-1/TRBV3-2|.|.
CASSQELGGWFF
TGTGCCAGCAGCCAAGAATTGGGGGGTTGGTTCTTC
>TRBJ1-3|TRBV28|.|TRBD1
CASSLYPWGQGAVSGNTIYF
TGTGCCAGCAGTTTATACCCTTGGGGACAGGGGGCCGTTTCTGGAAACACCATATATTTT
>TRBJ2-3|TRBV5-4|.|TRBD2
CASSSLAGGVVTDTQYF
TGTGCCAGCAGCTCCCTAGCGGGGGGTGTGGTCACAGATACGCAGTATTTT
>TRBJ2-7|TRBV5-1|.|TRBD1
CASSPGTGPSDEQYF
TGCGCCAGCAGCCCTGGGACAGGTCCTTCGGACGAGCAGTACTTC
>TRBJ1-6|TRBV5-1|once|TRBD1
CASSLGQGTNSPLHF
TGCGCCAGCAGCTTGGGACAGGGCACTAATTCACCCCTCCACTTT
>TRBJ2-3|TRBV6-5|.|.
CASSYSSRGGTDTQYF
TGTGCCAGCAGTTACTCGTCTCGCGGAGGCACAGATACGCAGTATTTT
>TRBJ2-1|TRBV11-3|.|.
CASSLGGVEQFF
TGTGCCAGCAGCTTAGGCGGAGTCGAGCAGTTCTTC
>TRBJ1-5|TRBV6-2/TRBV6-3|.|TRBD1
CASSQTGRNQPQHF
TGTGCCAGCAGTCAGACAGGGCGCAATCAGCCCCAGCATTTT
>TRBJ2-6|TRBV9|.|.
CASSSSGGVSGANVLTF
TGTGCCAGCAGCTCATCTGGAGGGGTTTCTGGGGCCAACGTCCTGACTTTC
>TRBJ1-2|TRBV30|.|.
CAWTSGNLMSGYTF
TGTGCCTGGACCTCGGGGAATCTAATGAGTGGCTACACCTTC
>TRBJ2-3|TRBV3-1/TRBV3-2|.|.
CASRGYSGDRDTQYF
TGTGCCAGCAGGGGGTACTCAGGGGATCGGGATACGCAGTATTTT
>TRBJ2-1|TRBV11-3|.|TRBD2
CASSTRGGSGEDEQFF
TGTGCCAGCAGCACTCGGGGAGGTAGCGGGGAGGATGAGCAGTTCTTC
>TRBJ2-3|TRBV7-9|.|.
CASSFSGDTQYF
TGTGCCAGCAGCTTCTCCGGAGATACGCAGTATTTT
>TRBJ1-6|TRBV25-1|.|TRBD1
CAAGVDRGKSPLHF
TGTGCCGCGGGGGTCGACAGGGGTAAGTCACCCCTCCACTTT
>TRBJ2-3|TRBV6-1|.|.
CASSESTSRTGGTDTQYF
TGTGCCAGCAGTGAAAGTACGTCGAGAACAGGTGGCACAGATACGCAGTATTTT